The rows below give T cell receptor beta chains drawn from one sample of a study of cytomegalovirus exposure and HLA in healthy donors. Produced via immunoSEQ multiplex PCR; TCRdb's table is partial and in-frame only. The sample gives 52,000 or so clones, 89% of which show up once; roughly 15% is in the top ten. The sequenced material came from PBMCs. The receptors here all came from a woman aged 18-29 years in good health and CMV-seronegative. Each CDR3 is given with its conserved first and last residue. A D gene is named only where the DNA matches it firmly. The size of a clone is reported for some rows only, either as once, few or many, or as a class for expanded clones.

>TRBV15|TRBJ2-7|-|-
CATSSGRLRAYEQYF
TGTGCCACCAGCAGCGGGCGGCTCAGGGCCTACGAGCAGTACTTC
>TRBV19|TRBJ1-2|TRBD1|-
CASSPLSGTGNGYTF
TGTGCCAGTAGTCCTCTATCCGGGACAGGGAATGGCTACACCTTC
>TRBV5-1|TRBJ2-1|TRBD1|-
CASSLTGQGTYNEQFF
TGCGCCAGCAGCTTGACGGGACAGGGCACCTACAATGAGCAGTTCTTC
>TRBV7-3|TRBJ1-4|-|-
CASSLRQSHRDEKLFF
TGTGCCAGCAGCCTTCGACAGTCCCACAGGGATGAAAAACTGTTTTTT
>TRBV28|TRBJ1-5|TRBD1|-
CASTLEYRGIDQPQHF
TGTGCCAGCACCCTCGAATACAGGGGCATCGATCAGCCCCAGCATTTT
>TRBV13|TRBJ2-1|-|-
CASSGPLNEQFF
TGTGCCAGCAGCGGGCCCTTGAATGAGCAGTTCTTC
>TRBV19|TRBJ1-5|TRBD1|-
CASSPGTGGNQPQHF
TGTGCCAGTAGCCCCGGGACAGGGGGAAATCAGCCCCAGCATTTT
>TRBV5-8|TRBJ1-3|-|-
CASSLMGGTGNTIYF
TGTGCCAGCAGCTTGATGGGGGGAACTGGAAACACCATATATTTT
>TRBV9|TRBJ2-3|-|-
CASSVTGIAGTDTQYF
TGTGCCAGCAGCGTTACTGGGATAGCGGGCACAGATACGCAGTATTTT
>TRBV11-1|TRBJ2-3|TRBD2|-
CASSTLAGLTDTQYF
TGTGCCAGCAGCACACTAGCGGGCCTCACAGATACGCAGTATTTT
>TRBV7-9|TRBJ2-5|TRBD2|-
CASSLGTLSGGAQETQYF
TGTGCCAGCAGCTTGGGGACCCTGAGCGGGGGGGCCCAAGAGACCCAGTACTTC
>TRBV6-5|TRBJ1-4|-|-
CASRGGQTTNEKLFF
TGTGCCAGCAGGGGGGGGCAGACAACTAATGAAAAACTGTTTTTT
>TRBV27|TRBJ1-5|-|-
CASSYSRAPGQPQHF
TGTGCCAGCAGTTACAGCAGGGCCCCAGGGCAGCCCCAGCATTTT
>TRBV18|TRBJ2-5|TRBD1|-
CASSQSGTGGWETQYF
TGTGCCAGCTCACAGTCCGGGACAGGGGGCTGGGAGACCCAGTACTTC
>TRBV27|TRBJ2-2|-|once
CASSHRRGTGELFF
TGTGCCAGCAGCCATCGCAGGGGAACCGGGGAGCTGTTTTTT
>TRBV11-3|TRBJ2-4|-|-
CASSFQGDGDIQYF
TGTGCCAGCAGCTTCCAGGGTGACGGAGACATTCAGTACTTC
>TRBV7-2|TRBJ2-1|-|-
CASSLELYGTVEQFF
TGTGCCAGCAGCTTAGAACTCTATGGTACAGTAGAGCAGTTCTTC
>TRBV30|TRBJ2-7|-|-
CALRESYEQYF
TGTGCACTACGGGAATCCTACGAGCAGTACTTC
>TRBV19|TRBJ2-4|-|once
CASSISWVATNIQYF
TGTGCCAGTAGCATATCGTGGGTAGCGACGAACATTCAGTACTTC
>TRBV6-1|TRBJ2-2|TRBD2|once
CASSEGLAPNTGELFF
TGTGCCAGCAGTGAAGGACTAGCGCCGAACACCGGGGAGCTGTTTTTT
>TRBV5-1|TRBJ2-7|TRBD2|-
CASSWTSGGYEQYF
TGCGCCAGCAGTTGGACTAGCGGGGGCTACGAGCAGTACTTC
>TRBV30|TRBJ1-1|TRBD1|-
CAWSPGGWTEAFF
TGTGCCTGGAGCCCAGGGGGTTGGACTGAAGCTTTCTTT
>TRBV14|TRBJ2-1|-|-
CASSQAAVNEQFF
TGTGCCAGCAGCCAGGCTGCGGTGAATGAGCAGTTCTTC
>TRBV15|TRBJ2-2|-|-
CATSSNPDRPNTGELFF
TGTGCCACCAGCAGCAACCCGGACAGACCGAACACCGGGGAGCTGTTTTTT
>TRBV29-1|TRBJ2-7|TRBD1|-
CSVALGTGRIYSYEQYF
TGCAGCGTTGCATTAGGGACAGGGAGGATCTACTCCTACGAGCAGTACTTC
>TRBV5-1|TRBJ1-2|-|-
CASSSTGDGYTF
TGCGCCAGCAGCTCCACGGGGGATGGCTACACCTTC
>TRBV7-9|TRBJ1-2|-|-
CASSSEGGYTF
TGTGCCAGCAGCTCCGAGGGTGGCTACACCTTC
>TRBV6-1|TRBJ2-1|-|-
CASTPGGFAYNEQFF
TGTGCCAGCACCCCCGGGGGATTCGCCTACAATGAGCAGTTCTTC
>TRBV9|TRBJ2-1|TRBD2|-
CASSVGTSGRAMDEQFF
TGTGCCAGCAGCGTAGGGACTAGCGGGAGGGCCATGGATGAGCAGTTCTTC
>TRBV7-8|TRBJ2-7|TRBD1|-
CASSSTAGTGSYEQYF
TGTGCCAGCAGCTCAACTGCCGGGACAGGCTCCTACGAGCAGTACTTC
>TRBV7-7|TRBJ2-7|-|few
CASSLQPGYEQYF
TGTGCTAGCAGCTTGCAACCGGGCTACGAGCAGTACTTC
>TRBV5-5|TRBJ2-7|TRBD2|-
CASSLDGTSGSYEQYF
TGTGCCAGCAGCCTGGATGGGACTAGCGGGTCCTACGAGCAGTACTTC
>TRBV9|TRBJ2-5|-|-
CASSVGGNAETQYF
TGTGCCAGCAGCGTAGGCGGGAATGCGGAGACCCAGTACTTC
>TRBV2|TRBJ1-2|TRBD1|-
CASSRTGEGYTF
TGTGCCAGCAGTCGGACAGGGGAAGGCTACACCTTC
>TRBV7-9|TRBJ2-1|TRBD2|-
CASSLTSGSGDNEQFF
TGTGCCAGCAGCTTAACTAGCGGTTCAGGGGACAATGAGCAGTTCTTC
>TRBV7-9|TRBJ2-3|-|-
CASSSRGDTQYF
TGTGCCAGCAGCTCCAGGGGAGATACGCAGTATTTT
>TRBV5-4|TRBJ2-5|TRBD2|-
CASSRLAGKEETQYF
TGTGCCAGCAGCCGACTAGCGGGGAAAGAGGAGACCCAGTACTTC
>TRBV29-1|TRBJ2-1|-|once
CSVDGQDNEQFF
TGCAGCGTTGATGGCCAAGACAATGAGCAGTTCTTC
>TRBV19|TRBJ1-5|TRBD1|-
CASSISQGARQPQHF
TGTGCCAGTAGTATATCTCAGGGGGCGAGGCAGCCCCAGCATTTT
>TRBV16|TRBJ1-2|-|-
CASSQGGAYGYTF
TGTGCCAGCAGCCAAGGGGGGGCGTATGGCTACACCTTC
>TRBV2|TRBJ1-1|-|-
CASTLGITGSTEAFF
TGTGCCAGCACCTTAGGGATAACGGGATCCACTGAAGCTTTCTTT
>TRBV6-5|TRBJ1-2|-|-
CASSREKGYGYTF
TGTGCCAGCAGTCGGGAAAAAGGTTATGGCTACACCTTC
>TRBV10-2|TRBJ2-3|TRBD1|-
CASRPGQGFKKGTDTQYF
TGCGCCAGCAGGCCGGGACAGGGGTTCAAAAAAGGGACAGATACGCAGTATTTT
>TRBV11-2|TRBJ2-1|TRBD2|-
CASSSHATSGREQFF
TGTGCCAGCAGCTCTCACGCGACTAGCGGACGAGAGCAGTTCTTC
>TRBV15|TRBJ2-7|-|-
CATIPYYEQYF
TGTGCCACCATACCCTACTACGAGCAGTACTTC
>TRBV28|TRBJ2-3|TRBD2|-
CASSNSGSRPDTQYF
TGTGCCAGCAGCAATAGCGGGAGTAGGCCAGATACGCAGTATTTT
>TRBV6-1|TRBJ1-4|-|-
CASSEAWGEEKLFF
TGTGCCAGCAGTGAAGCTTGGGGAGAAGAAAAACTGTTTTTT
>TRBV13|TRBJ1-1|TRBD1|-
CASSLGRTGIPEAFF
TGTGCCAGCAGCTTAGGCCGGACAGGGATCCCTGAAGCTTTCTTT
>TRBV19|TRBJ2-3|-|once
CASSFLRDTQYF
TGTGCCAGTAGTTTCCTGAGAGATACGCAGTATTTT
>TRBV30|TRBJ2-6|-|-
CAWSVGPTEANVLTF
TGTGCCTGGAGTGTTGGGCCCACCGAGGCCAACGTCCTGACTTTC
>TRBV5-4|TRBJ2-1|TRBD2|-
CASSPGTSGRPDNEQFF
TGTGCCAGCAGCCCCGGGACTAGCGGGAGGCCCGACAATGAGCAGTTCTTC
>TRBV9|TRBJ2-1|TRBD1|-
CASSGGTGEAYNEQFF
TGTGCCAGCAGCGGCGGGACAGGGGAAGCCTACAATGAGCAGTTCTTC
>TRBV25-1|TRBJ1-2|TRBD1|-
CASSEYKNGTGDGYTF
TGTGCCAGCAGTGAATATAAGAACGGGACAGGGGACGGCTACACCTTC
>TRBV15|TRBJ2-7|-|-
CATSRIPEGGLEGQYF
TGTGCCACCAGCCGGATACCGGAGGGAGGCTTAGAAGGGCAGTACTTC
>TRBV19|TRBJ2-3|-|-
CASSIRPEGTDTQYF
TGTGCCAGTAGTATAAGGCCGGAGGGCACAGATACGCAGTATTTT
>TRBV30|TRBJ2-7|TRBD2|-
CAWSVSLAGMNEQYF
TGTGCCTGGAGTGTTTCCCTAGCGGGAATGAACGAGCAGTACTTC
>TRBV4-1|TRBJ1-2|TRBD1|-
CASSQEGDRGNGYTF
TGCGCCAGCAGCCAAGAGGGGGACAGGGGAAATGGCTACACCTTC
>TRBV18|TRBJ2-2|-|-
CASSPPGSLNTGELFF
TGTGCCAGCTCACCACCGGGGAGCCTGAACACCGGGGAGCTGTTTTTT
>TRBV18|TRBJ2-7|TRBD1|once
CASSLTGVEQYF
TGTGCCAGCTCACTGACAGGGGTCGAGCAGTACTTC